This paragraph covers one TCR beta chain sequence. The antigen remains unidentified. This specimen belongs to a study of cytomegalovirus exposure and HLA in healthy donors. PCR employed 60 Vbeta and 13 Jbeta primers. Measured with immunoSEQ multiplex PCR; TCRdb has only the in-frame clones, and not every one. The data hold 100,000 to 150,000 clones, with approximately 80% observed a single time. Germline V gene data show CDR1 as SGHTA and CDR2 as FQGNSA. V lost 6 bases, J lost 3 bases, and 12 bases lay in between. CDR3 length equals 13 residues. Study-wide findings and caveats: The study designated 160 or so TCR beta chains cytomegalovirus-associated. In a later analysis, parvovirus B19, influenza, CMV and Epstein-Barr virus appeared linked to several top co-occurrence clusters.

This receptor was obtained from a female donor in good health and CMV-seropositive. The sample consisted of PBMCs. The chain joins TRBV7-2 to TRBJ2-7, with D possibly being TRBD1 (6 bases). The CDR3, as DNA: TGTGCCAGCAGAAGGGGGAACGACTACGAGCAGTACTTC. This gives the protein CASRRGNDYEQYF.